This TCR beta chain appears in the sequencing data of a study of blood T cell repertoires in COVID-19. The V end was cut by 5 bases, the J end by 6 bases, with 14 bases between. The CDR3 runs to 13 residues. The germline V gene has CDR1 SEHNR and CDR2 FQNEAQ (reference sequence). Data came from immunoSEQ multiplex PCR; TCRdb stores just in-frame clones and leaves some out. Altogether about 310,000 clones are present, 85% to 90% being singletons, with the ten largest covering more than 0.85%. This clone was observed once. Sequences were obtained from peripheral blood. The sequence derives from a woman aged 35 to 49 with COVID-19, enrolled during active disease. V is TRBV7-9 and J is TRBJ2-7; D might be TRBD1 (6 bases). CDR3 bases: TGTGCCAGCAGCCAATATACAGGGCTCGAGCAGTACTTC. It yields the protein CASSQYTGLEQYF.